This entry lists 5 T cell receptor beta chains sequenced from one sample in a study of T cell responses to AZD1222 COVID-19 vaccine. Produced via immunoSEQ multiplex PCR; TCRdb's table is partial and in-frame only. The sample contains about 120,000 clones, about 90% of which appear only once. Here the sequenced sample was peripheral blood, taken on day 0 of AZD1222 vaccination. These receptors originate from an adult in good health.

V usage is TRBV18 and J usage is TRBJ2-5, with 14 bases aligning to TRBD2. Germline loops: CDR1 KGHSH, CDR2 LQKENI. The CDR3 is 16 residues long. Germline trimming cut 6 bases from V and 2 bases from J; bases unmatched to any gene: 5. The CDR3 reads CASSPGLAGGQETQYF. The CDR3 DNA reads TGTGCCAGCTCCCCTGGACTAGCGGGGGGACAAGAGACCCAGTACTTC.

The chain joins TRBV30 to TRBJ2-1; D is perhaps TRBD1 or TRBD2 (5 bases each). V dropped 2 bases and J dropped 8 bases, with 16 bases sitting between them. The CDR3 is 14 amino acids. Germline-derived CDR1 and CDR2 are GTSNPN and SVGIG (reference sequence). In nucleotides, the CDR3 is TGTGCCTGGAGTCCAGGGAGCCCTCGGGATGAGCAGTTCTTC. Residues: CAWSPGSPRDEQFF.

This clone showed up just a few times. This rearrangement joins TRBV20-1 to TRBJ1-1, with unresolved D. The germline V and J ends were trimmed by 3 bases and 4 bases, with 9 bases remaining between them. The V gene's germline CDR1 is DFQATT and CDR2 SNEGSKA (reference sequence). CDR3 length equals 12 residues. The CDR3 region has the DNA TGCAGTGCTAGTACCGTCGGCACTGAAGCTTTCTTT. This translates into CSASTVGTEAFF.

The gene calls are TRBV27 and TRBJ2-7; the D gene could be TRBD1 or TRBD2 (6 bases each). The CDR3 is 12 residues long. Deletions cut 5 bases from V and 7 bases from J, with 12 bases between. The germline V gene encodes CDR1 MNHEY and CDR2 SMNVEV (reference sequence). The CDR3 spells CASSMGGREQYV. The CDR3 DNA is TGTGCCAGCAGTATGGGGGGCAGGGAGCAGTACGTC.

The chain has TRBV7-9 and TRBJ2-1, with a tentative D call TRBD1 (6 bases). Germline V CDR1 and CDR2: SEHNR, FQNEAQ (reference sequence). The CDR3 runs 14 residues. The V gene lost 2 bases and the J gene lost 5 bases, with 10 bases spanning the gap. CDR3 coding DNA: TGTGCCAGCAGCTTATTTCCAGGGGACAATGAGCAGTTCTTC. The encoded protein is CASSLFPGDNEQFF.